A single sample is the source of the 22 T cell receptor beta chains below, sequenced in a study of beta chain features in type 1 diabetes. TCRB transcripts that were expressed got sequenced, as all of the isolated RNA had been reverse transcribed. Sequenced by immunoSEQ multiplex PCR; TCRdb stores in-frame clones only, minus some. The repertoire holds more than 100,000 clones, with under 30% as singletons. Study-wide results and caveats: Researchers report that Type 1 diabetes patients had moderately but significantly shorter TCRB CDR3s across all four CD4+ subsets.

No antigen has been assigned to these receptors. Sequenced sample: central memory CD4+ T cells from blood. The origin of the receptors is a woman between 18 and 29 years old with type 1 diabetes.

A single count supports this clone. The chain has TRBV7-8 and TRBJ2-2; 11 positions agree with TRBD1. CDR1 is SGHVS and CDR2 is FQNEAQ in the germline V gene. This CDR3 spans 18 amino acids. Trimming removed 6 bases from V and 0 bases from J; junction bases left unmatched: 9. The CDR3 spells CASRGDRGGNANTGELFF. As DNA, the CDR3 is TGTGCCAGCAGAGGGGACAGGGGGGGGAACGCGAACACCGGGGAGCTGTTTTTT. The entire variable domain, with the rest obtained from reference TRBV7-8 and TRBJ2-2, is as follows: GAGVSQSPRYKVAKRGQDVALRCDPISGHVSLFWYQQALGQGPEFLTYFQNEAQLDKSGLPSDRFFAERPEGSVSTLKIQRTQQEDSAVYLCASRGDRGGNANTGELFFGEGSRLTVL.

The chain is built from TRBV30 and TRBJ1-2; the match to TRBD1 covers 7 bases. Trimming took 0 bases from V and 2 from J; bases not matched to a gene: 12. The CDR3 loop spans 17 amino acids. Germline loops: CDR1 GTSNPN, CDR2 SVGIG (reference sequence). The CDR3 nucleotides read TGTGCCTGGAGTGTCTCGGGACTGGACAGGAGAAACTATGGCTACACCTTC. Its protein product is CAWSVSGLDRRNYGYTF.

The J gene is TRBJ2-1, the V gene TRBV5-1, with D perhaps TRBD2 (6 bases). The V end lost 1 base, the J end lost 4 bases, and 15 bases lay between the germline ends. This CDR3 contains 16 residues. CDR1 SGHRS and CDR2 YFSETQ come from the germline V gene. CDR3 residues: CASSLQTGVPYNEQFF. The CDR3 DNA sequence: TGCGCCAGCAGCTTGCAGACGGGGGTACCGTACAATGAGCAGTTCTTC.

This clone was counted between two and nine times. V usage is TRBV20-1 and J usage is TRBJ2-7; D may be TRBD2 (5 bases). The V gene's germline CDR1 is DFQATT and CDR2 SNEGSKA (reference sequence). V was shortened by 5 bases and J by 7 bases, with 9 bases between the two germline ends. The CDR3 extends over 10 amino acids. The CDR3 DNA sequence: TGCAGTGCTGAGAGGAGGGAGCAGTACTTC. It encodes CSAERREQYF.

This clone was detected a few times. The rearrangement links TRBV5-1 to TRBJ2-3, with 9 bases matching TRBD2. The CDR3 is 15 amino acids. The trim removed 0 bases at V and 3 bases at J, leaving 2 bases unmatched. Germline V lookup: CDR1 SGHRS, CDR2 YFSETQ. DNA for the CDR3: TGCGCCAGCAGCTTGGGGACTAGCGCGACAGATACGCAGTATTTT. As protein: CASSLGTSATDTQYF. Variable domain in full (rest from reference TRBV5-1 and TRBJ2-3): KAGVTQTPRYLIKTRGQQVTLSCSPISGHRSVSWYQQTPGQGLQFLFEYFSETQRNKGNFPGRFSGRQFSNSRSEMNVSTLELGDSALYLCASSLGTSATDTQYFGPGTRLTVL.

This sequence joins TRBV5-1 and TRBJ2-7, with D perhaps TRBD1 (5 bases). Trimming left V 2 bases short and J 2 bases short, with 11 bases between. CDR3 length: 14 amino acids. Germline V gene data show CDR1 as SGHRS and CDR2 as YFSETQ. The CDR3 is CASSLPTATYEQYF. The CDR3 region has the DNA TGCGCCAGCAGCTTACCGACAGCAACCTACGAGCAGTACTTC.

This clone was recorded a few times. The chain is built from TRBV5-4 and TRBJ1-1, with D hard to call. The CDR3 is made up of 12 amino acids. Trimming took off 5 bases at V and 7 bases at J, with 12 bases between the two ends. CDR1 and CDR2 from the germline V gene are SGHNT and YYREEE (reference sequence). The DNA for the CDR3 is TGTGCCAGCAGTTTAGGACGGGATGAAGCTTTCTTT. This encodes CASSLGRDEAFF.

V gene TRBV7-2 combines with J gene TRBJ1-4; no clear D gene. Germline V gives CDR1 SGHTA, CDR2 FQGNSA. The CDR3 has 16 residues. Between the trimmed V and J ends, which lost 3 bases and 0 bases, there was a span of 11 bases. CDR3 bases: TGTGCCAGCAGCTTGTACTCCCCCACAACTAATGAAAAACTGTTTTTT. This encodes CASSLYSPTTNEKLFF.

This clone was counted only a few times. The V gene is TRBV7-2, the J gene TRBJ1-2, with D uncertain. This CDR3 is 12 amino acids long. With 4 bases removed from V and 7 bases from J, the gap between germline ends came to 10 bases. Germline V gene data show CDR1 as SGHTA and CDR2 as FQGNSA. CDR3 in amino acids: CASSSGYGGYTF. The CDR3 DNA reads TGTGCCAGCAGCTCAGGTTACGGTGGCTACACCTTC. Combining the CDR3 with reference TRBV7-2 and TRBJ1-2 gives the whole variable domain GAGVSQSPSNKVTEKGKDVELRCDPISGHTALYWYRQSLGQGLEFLIYFQGNSAPDKSGLPSDRFSAERTGGSVSTLTIQRTQQEDSAVYLCASSSGYGGYTFGSGTRLTVV.

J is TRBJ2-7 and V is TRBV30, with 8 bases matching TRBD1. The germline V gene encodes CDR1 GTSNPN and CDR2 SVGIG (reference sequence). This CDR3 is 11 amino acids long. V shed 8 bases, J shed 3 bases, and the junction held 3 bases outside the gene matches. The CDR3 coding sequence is TGTGCCCGTGGACAGGGCTACGAGCAGTACTTC. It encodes CARGQGYEQYF.

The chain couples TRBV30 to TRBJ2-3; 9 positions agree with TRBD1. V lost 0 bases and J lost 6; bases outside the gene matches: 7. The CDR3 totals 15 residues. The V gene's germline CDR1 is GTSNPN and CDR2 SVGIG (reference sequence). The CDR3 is CAWSVRGTGSDTQYF. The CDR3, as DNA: TGTGCCTGGAGTGTACGAGGGACAGGGTCCGATACGCAGTATTTT.

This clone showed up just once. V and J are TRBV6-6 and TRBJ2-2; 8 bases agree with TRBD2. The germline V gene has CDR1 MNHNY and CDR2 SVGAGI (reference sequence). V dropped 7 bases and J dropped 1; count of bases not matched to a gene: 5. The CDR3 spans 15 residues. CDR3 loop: CASTAGVRNTGELFF. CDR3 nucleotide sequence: TGTGCCAGCACAGCGGGAGTACGGAACACCGGGGAGCTGTTTTTT.

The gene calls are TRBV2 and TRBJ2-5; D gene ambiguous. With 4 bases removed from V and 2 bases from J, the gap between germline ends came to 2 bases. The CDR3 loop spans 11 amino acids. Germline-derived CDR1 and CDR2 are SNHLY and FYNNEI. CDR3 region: CASSAQETQYF. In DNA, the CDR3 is TGTGCCAGCAGTGCTCAAGAGACCCAGTACTTC.

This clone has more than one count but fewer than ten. DNA of the CDR3: TGTGCCAGCAGTTACCTCTCACAGGGGAACACGGAGACCCAGTACTTC. It encodes CASSYLSQGNTETQYF. The V gene is TRBV6-6, the J gene TRBJ2-5; TRBD1 aligns across 7 bases. The V and J ends lost 2 bases and 5 bases, in that order; junction bases with no gene match: 11. The CDR3 spans 16 residues. Germline CDR1 reads MNHNY; CDR2 reads SVGAGI (reference sequence).

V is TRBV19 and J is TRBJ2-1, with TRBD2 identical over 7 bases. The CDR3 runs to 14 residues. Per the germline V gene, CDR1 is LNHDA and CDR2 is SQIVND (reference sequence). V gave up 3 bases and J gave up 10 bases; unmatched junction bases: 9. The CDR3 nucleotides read TGTGCCAGTAGTATCGGGAGGACGTCCCGGGAGCAGTTCTTC. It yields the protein CASSIGRTSREQFF. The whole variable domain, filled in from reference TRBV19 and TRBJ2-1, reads DGGITQSPKYLFRKEGQNVTLSCEQNLNHDAMYWYRQDPGQGLRLIYYSQIVNDFQKGDIAEGYSVSREKKESFPLTVTSAQKNPTAFYLCASSIGRTSREQFFGPGTRLTVL.

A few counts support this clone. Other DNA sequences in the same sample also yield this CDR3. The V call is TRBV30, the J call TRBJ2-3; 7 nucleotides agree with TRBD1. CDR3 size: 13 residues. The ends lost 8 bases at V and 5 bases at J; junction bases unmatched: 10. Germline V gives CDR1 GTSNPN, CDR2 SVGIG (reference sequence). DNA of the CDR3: TGTGCCCAGAACAGGGGTCTGGGAGATACGCAGTATTTT. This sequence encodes CAQNRGLGDTQYF.

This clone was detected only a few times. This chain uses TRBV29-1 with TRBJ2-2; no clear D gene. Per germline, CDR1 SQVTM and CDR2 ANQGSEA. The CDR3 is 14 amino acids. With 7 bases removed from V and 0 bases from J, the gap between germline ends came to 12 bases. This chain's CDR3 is CSAKTLTNTGELFF. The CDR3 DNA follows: TGCAGCGCAAAGACACTTACGAACACCGGGGAGCTGTTTTTT.

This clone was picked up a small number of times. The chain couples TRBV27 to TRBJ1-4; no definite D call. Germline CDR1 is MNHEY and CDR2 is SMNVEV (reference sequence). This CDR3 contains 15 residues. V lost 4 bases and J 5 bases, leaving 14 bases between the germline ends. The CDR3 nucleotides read TGTGCCAGCAGTTCTCCGGGAGGCGGGAATGAAAAACTGTTTTTT. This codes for CASSSPGGGNEKLFF.

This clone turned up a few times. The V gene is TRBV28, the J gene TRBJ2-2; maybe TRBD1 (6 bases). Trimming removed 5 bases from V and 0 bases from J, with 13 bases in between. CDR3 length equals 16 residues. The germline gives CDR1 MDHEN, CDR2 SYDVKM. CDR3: CASSPPGTTNTGELFF. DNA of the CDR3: TGTGCCAGCAGTCCCCCCGGGACAACGAACACCGGGGAGCTGTTTTTT.

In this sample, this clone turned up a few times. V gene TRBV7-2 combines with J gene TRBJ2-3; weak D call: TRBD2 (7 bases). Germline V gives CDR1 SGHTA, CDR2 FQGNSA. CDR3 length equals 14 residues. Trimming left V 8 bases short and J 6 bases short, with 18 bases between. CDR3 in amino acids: CASERGAQGDTQYF. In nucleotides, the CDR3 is TGTGCCAGCGAACGGGGGGCGCAGGGGGATACGCAGTATTTT.

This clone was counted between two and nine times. CDR3 nucleotide sequence: TGCAGCGGGGGGCCAAGCGGGAGGGTATACAATGAGCAGTTCTTC. As protein: CSGGPSGRVYNEQFF. The chain recombines TRBV29-1 with TRBJ2-1; 10 nucleotides agree with TRBD2. The CDR3 spans 15 residues. The junction had 10 bases not matched to a gene; V was cut back by 7 bases and J by 4 bases. Germline V CDR1 and CDR2: SQVTM, ANQGSEA.

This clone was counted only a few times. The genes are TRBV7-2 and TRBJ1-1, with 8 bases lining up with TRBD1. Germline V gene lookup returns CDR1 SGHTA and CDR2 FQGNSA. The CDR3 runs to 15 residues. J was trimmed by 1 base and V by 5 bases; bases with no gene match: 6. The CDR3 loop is CASSGPGTGNTEAFF. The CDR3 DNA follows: TGTGCCAGCAGCGGGCCCGGGACAGGGAACACTGAAGCTTTCTTT. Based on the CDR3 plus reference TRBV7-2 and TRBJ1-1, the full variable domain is GAGVSQSPSNKVTEKGKDVELRCDPISGHTALYWYRQSLGQGLEFLIYFQGNSAPDKSGLPSDRFSAERTGGSVSTLTIQRTQQEDSAVYLCASSGPGTGNTEAFFGQGTRLTVV.